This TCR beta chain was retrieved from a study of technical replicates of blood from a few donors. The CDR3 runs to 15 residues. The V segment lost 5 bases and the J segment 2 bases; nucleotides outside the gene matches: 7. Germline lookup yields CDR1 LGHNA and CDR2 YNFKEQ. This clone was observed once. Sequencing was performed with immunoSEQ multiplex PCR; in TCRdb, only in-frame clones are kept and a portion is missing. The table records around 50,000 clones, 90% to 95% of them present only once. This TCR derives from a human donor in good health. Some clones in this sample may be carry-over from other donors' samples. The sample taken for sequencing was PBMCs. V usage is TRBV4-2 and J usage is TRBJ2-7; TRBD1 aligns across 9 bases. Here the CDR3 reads CASSREGQGPYEQYF. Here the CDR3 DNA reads TGTGCCAGCAGCAGAGAGGGACAGGGCCCCTACGAGCAGTACTTC.